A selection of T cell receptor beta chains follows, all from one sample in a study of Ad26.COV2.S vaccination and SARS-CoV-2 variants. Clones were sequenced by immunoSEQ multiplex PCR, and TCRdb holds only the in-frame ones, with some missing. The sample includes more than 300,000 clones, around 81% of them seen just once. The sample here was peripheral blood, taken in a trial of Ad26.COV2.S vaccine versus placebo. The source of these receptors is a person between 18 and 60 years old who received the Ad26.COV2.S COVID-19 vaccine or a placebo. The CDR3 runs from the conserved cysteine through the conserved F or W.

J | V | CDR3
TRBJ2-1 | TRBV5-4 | CASAPKRGVISYNEQFF
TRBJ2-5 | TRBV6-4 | CASSDSQETQYF
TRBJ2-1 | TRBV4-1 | CASSLHSRRGGTYNEQFF
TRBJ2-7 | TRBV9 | CASSVGGVPISYEQYF
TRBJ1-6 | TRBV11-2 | CASSTVQGANSPLHF
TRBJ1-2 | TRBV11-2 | CASSLAAPYGYTF
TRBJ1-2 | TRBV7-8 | CASSPLRSGQTNYGYTF
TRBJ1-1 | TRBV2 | CASSVQGGEAFF
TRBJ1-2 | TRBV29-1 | CSVVAPGGYTF
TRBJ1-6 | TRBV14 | CASSQSGGNSPLHF
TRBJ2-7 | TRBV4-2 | CASSSATGTGFDYYEQYF
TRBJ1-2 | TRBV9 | CASSVDPGAKANYGYTF
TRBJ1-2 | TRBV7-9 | CASSSLAGARDYGYTF
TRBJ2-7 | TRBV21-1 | CASSKVYGGSYEQYF
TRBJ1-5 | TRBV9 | CASSEQGARNQPQHF
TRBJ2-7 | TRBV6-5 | CASMRDRASYEQYF
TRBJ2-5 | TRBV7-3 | CASSQQGQETQYF